Presented here are 9 T cell receptor beta chains from one specimen sequenced in a study of CD8+CD57+ T cells in acquired aplastic anemia. According to the study, genomic DNA was the template for TCR beta VDJ and CDR3 profiling. TCRdb reprocessed the reads via MiXCR and lists one record per CDR3 protein. The data hold some 180,000 distinct CDR3 sequences, with roughly 65% observed a single time. Previously, flow cytometry had revealed CD8+CD57+ cell expansion in the patients chosen for sequencing. Sequenced input: sorted CD4+, CD8+, or CD8+CD57+ T cells (not recorded which) from PBMCs. These receptors were obtained from a human donor with aplastic anemia.

This clonotype has only a few counts. This rearrangement joins TRBV7-9 to TRBJ1-2; tentatively, D is TRBD1 (6 bases). The CDR3 contains 14 residues. V was shortened by 0 bases and J by 6 bases, with 11 bases between the two germline ends. Looked up from germline, CDR1 is SEHNR and CDR2 is FQNEAQ (reference sequence). CDR3 in DNA: TGTGCCAGCAGCTTAGCTACAGGGTTTGATGGCTACACCTTC. The encoded protein is CASSLATGFDGYTF.

CDR3 coding DNA: TGTGCCAGCAGTGAATTGGGTGGCGGTAGCTCCTACGAGCAGTACTTC. Its protein is CASSELGGGSSYEQYF. This chain joins TRBV25-1 and TRBJ2-7, with unresolved D. The germline V gene has CDR1 MGHDK and CDR2 SYGVNS. Trimming pared 1 base from V and 0 bases from J, leaving 13 bases between. The CDR3 consists of 16 residues.

The J gene is TRBJ2-7, the V gene TRBV11-2; D is possibly TRBD1 or TRBD2 (6 bases each). The CDR3 consists of 15 residues. The V gene's germline CDR1 is SGHAT and CDR2 FQNNGV. Trimming cost V 4 bases and J 2 bases, with 15 bases left between them. The CDR3: CASSSHGGPAYEQYF. In nucleotides, the CDR3 is TGTGCCAGCAGCTCCCATGGGGGGCCGGCCTACGAGCAGTACTTC.

There are a few counts of this clonotype. This rearrangement joins TRBV7-9 to TRBJ2-7; 8 nucleotides match TRBD1. V lost 5 bases, J lost 3 bases, and 15 bases stayed unmatched. The CDR3 is made up of 17 amino acids. Germline loops: CDR1 SEHNR, CDR2 FQNEAQ (reference sequence). The CDR3 DNA is TGTGCCAGCAGCGACAACCACGAACGGACAGGGCGCTACGAGCAGTACTTC. It translates to CASSDNHERTGRYEQYF.

Many counts were recorded for this clonotype. V is TRBV20-1 and J is TRBJ1-2; possibly TRBD1 for D (6 bases). This CDR3 contains 13 residues. Germline CDR1 is DFQATT and CDR2 is SNEGSKA (reference sequence). V was trimmed by 3 bases and J by 0 bases, leaving 8 bases between them. The CDR3, as DNA: TGCAGTGCTAGGGACAGATCTAACTATGGCTACACCTTC. Translated, it gives CSARDRSNYGYTF.

V and J are TRBV19 and TRBJ1-1; D remains ambiguous. The V and J ends lost 2 bases and 1 base respectively, with 8 bases between them. The CDR3 is made up of 14 amino acids. Per germline, CDR1 LNHDA and CDR2 SQIVND (reference sequence). Here the CDR3 reads CASSIRAGNTEAFF. For the CDR3, the DNA is TGTGCCAGTAGTATACGGGCGGGGAACACTGAAGCTTTCTTT.

This sequence joins TRBV6-4 and TRBJ2-3, with unresolved D. The CDR3 length is 15 residues. V was cut by 0 bases and J by 2 bases, with 9 bases left in between. Germline V CDR1 and CDR2: MRHNA, SNTAGT. In nucleotides, the CDR3 is TGTGCCAGCAGTGACTCGGCAGGTGACACAGATACGCAGTATTTT. It yields the protein CASSDSAGDTDTQYF.

The sample holds many counts of this clonotype. This chain uses TRBV6-1 with TRBJ1-5; D is ambiguous. The germline V gene encodes CDR1 MNHNS and CDR2 SASEGT. V gave up 2 bases and J gave up 0 bases, with 14 bases separating them. The CDR3 runs 17 residues. As DNA, the CDR3 is TGTGCCAGCAGTGAACATTGGGAGGAATATAGCAATCAGCCCCAGCATTTT. As protein: CASSEHWEEYSNQPQHF.

The sample holds many counts of this clonotype. The rearrangement uses TRBV7-6 and TRBJ2-1; D might be TRBD1 or TRBD2, each matching 6 bases. The CDR3 loop spans 15 amino acids. CDR1 and CDR2 (germline): SGHVS, FNYEAQ. V was trimmed by 0 bases and J by 7 bases, leaving 13 bases between them. For the CDR3, the DNA is TGTGCCAGCAGCTTAGCGGGGGGCGCCGGGAATGAGCAGTTCTTC. Its translation is CASSLAGGAGNEQFF.